These 3 T cell receptor beta chains originate from one sample sequenced in a study of T cell responses to AZD1222 COVID-19 vaccine. Repertoires were generated with immunoSEQ multiplex PCR, while TCRdb's copy carries only in-frame clones and drops some. The data hold about 100,000 clones, with about 86% observed a single time. Material: peripheral blood, obtained on day 0 of AZD1222 vaccination. Receptors were obtained from an adult in good health.

V gene TRBV18 combines with J gene TRBJ1-1, with D possibly being TRBD1 (6 bases). The germline V gene encodes CDR1 KGHSH and CDR2 LQKENI. The CDR3 has 12 residues. V lost 11 bases and J 1 base, leaving 11 bases between the germline ends. The CDR3 DNA reads TGTGCCGGACAACAGGGGAACACTGAAGCTTTCTTT. It translates to CAGQQGNTEAFF.

The rearrangement joins TRBV4-3 to TRBJ1-4, with D tentatively TRBD1 (5 bases). The CDR3 is 17 amino acids. CDR1 is LGHNA, CDR2 YSLEER, per germline. V was pared by 1 base and J by 5 bases, with 17 bases between. CDR3 protein: CASSQGATVGRNEKLFF. The CDR3 DNA sequence: TGCGCCAGCAGCCAAGGCGCGACAGTCGGGAGAAATGAAAAACTGTTTTTT.

This chain uses TRBV7-2 with TRBJ2-3, with D maybe TRBD1 (6 bases). Germline CDR1 SGHTA, CDR2 FQGNSA. The V and J ends lost 2 bases and 1 base respectively, with 10 bases between them. CDR3 length equals 15 residues. The CDR3 coding sequence is TGTGCCAGCAGCTTACAGGGGCACGGCACAGATACGCAGTATTTT. Residues: CASSLQGHGTDTQYF.